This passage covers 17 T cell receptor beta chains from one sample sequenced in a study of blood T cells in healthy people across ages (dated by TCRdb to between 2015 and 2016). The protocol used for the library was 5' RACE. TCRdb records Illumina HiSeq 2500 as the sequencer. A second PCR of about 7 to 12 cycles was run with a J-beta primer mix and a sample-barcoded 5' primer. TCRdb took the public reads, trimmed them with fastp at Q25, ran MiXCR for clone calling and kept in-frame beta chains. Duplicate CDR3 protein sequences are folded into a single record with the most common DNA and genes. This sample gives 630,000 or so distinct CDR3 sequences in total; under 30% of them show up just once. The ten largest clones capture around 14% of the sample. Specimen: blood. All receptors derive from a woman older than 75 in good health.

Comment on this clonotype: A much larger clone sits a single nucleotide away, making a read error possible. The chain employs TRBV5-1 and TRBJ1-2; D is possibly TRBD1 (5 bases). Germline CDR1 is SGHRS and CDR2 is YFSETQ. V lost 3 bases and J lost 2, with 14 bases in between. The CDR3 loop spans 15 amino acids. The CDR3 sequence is CASSWTPGRNYGYTF. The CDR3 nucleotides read TGCGCCAGCAGCTGGACACCAGGACGGAACTATGGCTACACCTTC.

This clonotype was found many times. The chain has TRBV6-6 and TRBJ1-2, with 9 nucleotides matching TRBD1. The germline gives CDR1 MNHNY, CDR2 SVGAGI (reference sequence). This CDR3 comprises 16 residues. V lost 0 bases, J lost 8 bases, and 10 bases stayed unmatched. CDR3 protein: CASSYSTPDRGVGYTF. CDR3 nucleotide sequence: TGTGCCAGCAGTTACTCGACCCCTGACAGGGGGGTGGGCTACACCTTC.

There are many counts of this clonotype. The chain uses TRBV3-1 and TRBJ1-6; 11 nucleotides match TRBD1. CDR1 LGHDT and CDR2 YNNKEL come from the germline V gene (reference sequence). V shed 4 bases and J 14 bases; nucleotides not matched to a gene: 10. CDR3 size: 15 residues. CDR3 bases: TGTGCCAGCAGCCTCGGACAGGGGGCCCAGTTCTCCCTCCACTTT. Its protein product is CASSLGQGAQFSLHF. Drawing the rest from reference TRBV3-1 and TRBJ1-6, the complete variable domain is DTAVSQTPKYLVTQMGNDKSIKCEQNLGHDTMYWYKQDSKKFLKIMFSYNNKELIINETVPNRFSPKSPDKAHLNLHINSLELGDSAVYFCASSLGQGAQFSLHFGNGTRLTVT.

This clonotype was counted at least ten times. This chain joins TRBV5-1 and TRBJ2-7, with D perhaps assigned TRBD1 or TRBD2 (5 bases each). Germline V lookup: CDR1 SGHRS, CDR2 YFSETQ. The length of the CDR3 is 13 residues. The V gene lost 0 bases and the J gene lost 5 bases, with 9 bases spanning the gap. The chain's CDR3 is CASSLDGTHEQYF. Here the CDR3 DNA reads TGCGCCAGCAGCTTGGACGGGACCCACGAGCAGTACTTC.

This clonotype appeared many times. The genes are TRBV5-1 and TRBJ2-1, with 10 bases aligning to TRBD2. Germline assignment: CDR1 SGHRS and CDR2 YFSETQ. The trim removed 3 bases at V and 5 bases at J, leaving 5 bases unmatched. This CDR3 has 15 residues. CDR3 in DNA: TGCGCCAGCAGCTATAGCGGGGGGTGGGACAATGAGCAGTTCTTC. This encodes CASSYSGGWDNEQFF.

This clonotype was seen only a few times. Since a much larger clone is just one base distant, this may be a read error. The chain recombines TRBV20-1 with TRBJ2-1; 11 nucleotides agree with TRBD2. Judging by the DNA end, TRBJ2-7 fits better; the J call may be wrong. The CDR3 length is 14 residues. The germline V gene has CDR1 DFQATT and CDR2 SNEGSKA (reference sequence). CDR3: CSAWPSGGFNEQYF. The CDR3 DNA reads TGCAGTGCTTGGCCTAGCGGGGGGTTCAATGAGCAGTACTTC.

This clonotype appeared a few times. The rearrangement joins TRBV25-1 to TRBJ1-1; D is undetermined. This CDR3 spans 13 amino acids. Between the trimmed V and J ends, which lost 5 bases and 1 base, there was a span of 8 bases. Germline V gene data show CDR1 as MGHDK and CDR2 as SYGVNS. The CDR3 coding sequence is TGTGCCAGCAGTATTATAGAGAACACTGAAGCTTTCTTT. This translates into CASSIIENTEAFF.

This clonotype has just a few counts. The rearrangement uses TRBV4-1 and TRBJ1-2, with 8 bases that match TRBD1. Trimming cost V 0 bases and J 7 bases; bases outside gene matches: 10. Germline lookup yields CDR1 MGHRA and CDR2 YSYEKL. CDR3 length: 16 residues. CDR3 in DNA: TGCGCCAGCAGCCAAGAAACGGGACAGGTGATCGGTGGCTACACCTTC. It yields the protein CASSQETGQVIGGYTF.

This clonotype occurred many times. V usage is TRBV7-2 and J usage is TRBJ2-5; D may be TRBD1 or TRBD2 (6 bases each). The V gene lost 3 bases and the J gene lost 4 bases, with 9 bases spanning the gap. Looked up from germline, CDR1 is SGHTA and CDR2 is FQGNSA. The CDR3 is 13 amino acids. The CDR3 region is CASSFTGAETQYF. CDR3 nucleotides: TGTGCCAGCAGCTTTACGGGGGCAGAGACCCAGTACTTC.

The CDR3 protein is CASSYSSGTGQETQYF. CDR3 DNA: TGTGCCAGCAGTTACTCTTCGGGGACGGGACAAGAGACCCAGTACTTC. This rearrangement joins TRBV6-6 to TRBJ2-5; perhaps D is TRBD1 or TRBD2 (5 bases each). V shed 0 bases and J shed 2 bases, with 13 bases lying between them. The CDR3 is 16 amino acids. The germline V gene encodes CDR1 MNHNY and CDR2 SVGAGI (reference sequence).

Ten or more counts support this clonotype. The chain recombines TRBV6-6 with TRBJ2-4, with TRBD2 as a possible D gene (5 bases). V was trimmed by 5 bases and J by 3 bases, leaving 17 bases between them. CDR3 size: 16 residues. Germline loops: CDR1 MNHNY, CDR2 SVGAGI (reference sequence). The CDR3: CASSRASGVGKNIQYF. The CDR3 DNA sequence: TGTGCCAGCAGTAGGGCATCCGGGGTGGGCAAAAACATTCAGTACTTC.

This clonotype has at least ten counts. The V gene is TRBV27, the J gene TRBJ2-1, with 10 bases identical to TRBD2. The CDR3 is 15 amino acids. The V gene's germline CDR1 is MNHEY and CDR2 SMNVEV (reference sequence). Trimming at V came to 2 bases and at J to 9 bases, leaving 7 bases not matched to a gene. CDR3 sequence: CASSLAAGGLGEQFF. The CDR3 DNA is TGTGCCAGCAGTTTAGCAGCGGGGGGGCTCGGTGAGCAGTTCTTC.

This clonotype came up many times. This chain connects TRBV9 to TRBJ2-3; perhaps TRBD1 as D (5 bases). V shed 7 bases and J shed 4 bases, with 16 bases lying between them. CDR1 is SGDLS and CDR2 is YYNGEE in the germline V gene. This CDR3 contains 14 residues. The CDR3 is CASGASVQADTQYF. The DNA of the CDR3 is TGTGCCAGCGGGGCCTCAGTTCAGGCAGATACGCAGTATTTT. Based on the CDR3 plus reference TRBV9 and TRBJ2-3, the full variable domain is DSGVTQTPKHLITATGQRVTLRCSPRSGDLSVYWYQQSLDQGLQFLIQYYNGEERAKGNILERFSAQQFPDLHSELNLSSLELGDSALYFCASGASVQADTQYFGPGTRLTVL.

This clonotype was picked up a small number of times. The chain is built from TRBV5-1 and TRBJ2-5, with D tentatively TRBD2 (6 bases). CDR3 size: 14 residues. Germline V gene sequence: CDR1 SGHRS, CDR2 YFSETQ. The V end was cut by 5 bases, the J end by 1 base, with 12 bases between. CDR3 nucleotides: TGCGCCAGCAGTAGTGGGGGGACCCAAGAGACCCAGTACTTC. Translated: CASSSGGTQETQYF.

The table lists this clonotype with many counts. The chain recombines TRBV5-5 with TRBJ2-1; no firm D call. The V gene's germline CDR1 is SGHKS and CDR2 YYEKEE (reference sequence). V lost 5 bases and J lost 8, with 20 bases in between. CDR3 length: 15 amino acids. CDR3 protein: CASSPNVLQQYEQFF. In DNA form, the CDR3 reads TGTGCCAGCAGTCCAAACGTCCTCCAACAATATGAGCAGTTCTTC.

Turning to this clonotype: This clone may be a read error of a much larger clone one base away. The CDR3 is CAGSLQGAVEQFF. CDR3 nucleotides: TGTGCCGGCAGCTTACAGGGGGCGGTCGAGCAGTTCTTC. The chain is built from TRBV7-3 and TRBJ2-1; 9 positions match TRBD1. Germline values: CDR1 SGHTA, CDR2 FQGTGA. The CDR3 loop spans 13 amino acids.

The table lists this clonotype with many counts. CDR3 coding DNA: TGCAGTGCTAGGGTAGTAGGATGGGGCTACACCTTC. It encodes CSARVVGWGYTF. The chain couples TRBV20-1 to TRBJ1-2; no clear D gene. Trimming took off 3 bases at V and 8 bases at J, with 13 bases between the two ends. CDR1 is DFQATT, CDR2 SNEGSKA, per germline (reference sequence). There are 12 residues in the CDR3.